The present T cell receptor beta chain was sequenced within a study of blood T cell repertoires in COVID-19. Study information: In each case, the material was cDNA or gDNA derived from T cells, B-cell-depleted T cells, or PBMCs.

Under the authors' procedure: Researchers report that nucleated cell counts were estimated from reference gene primer amplification. Using immunoSEQ multiplex PCR, the repertoire was profiled, and TCRdb retains in-frame clones only, with some absent. The V and J calls and clone size are taken from that table; D and trimming were inferred from the DNA. This sample yields approximately 190,000 clones, of which 84% are seen a single time; roughly 4.6% belongs to the top ten. There are 14 residues in the CDR3. Germline assignment: CDR1 SQVTM and CDR2 ANQGSEA. With 1 base clipped from V and 5 bases from J, the junction kept 6 bases outside the gene matches.

The source of this sequence is a woman between 65 and 79 years old with active or convalescent COVID-19. The sequencing input was peripheral blood. This sequence joins TRBV29-1 and TRBJ2-3, with 7 bases identical to TRBD2. CDR3 sequence: CSVEVDGRKDTQYF. Here the CDR3 DNA reads TGCAGCGTTGAAGTGGACGGGAGGAAAGATACGCAGTATTTT.